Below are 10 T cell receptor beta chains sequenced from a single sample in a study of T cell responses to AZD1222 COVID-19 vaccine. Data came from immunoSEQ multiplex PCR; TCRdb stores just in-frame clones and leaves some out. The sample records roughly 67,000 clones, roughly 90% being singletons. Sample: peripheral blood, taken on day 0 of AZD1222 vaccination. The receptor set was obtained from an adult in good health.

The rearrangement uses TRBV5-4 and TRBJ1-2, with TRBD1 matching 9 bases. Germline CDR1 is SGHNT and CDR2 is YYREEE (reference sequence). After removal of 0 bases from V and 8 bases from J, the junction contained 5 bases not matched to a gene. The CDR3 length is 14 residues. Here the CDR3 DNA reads TGTGCCAGCAGCTTGGATGGACAGGGGATCGGCTACACCTTC. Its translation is CASSLDGQGIGYTF.

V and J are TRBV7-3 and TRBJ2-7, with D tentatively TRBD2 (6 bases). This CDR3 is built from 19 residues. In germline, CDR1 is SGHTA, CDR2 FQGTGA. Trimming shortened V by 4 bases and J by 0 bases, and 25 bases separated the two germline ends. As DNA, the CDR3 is TGTGCCAGCAGCTCCCCCAAAGAACTCGGGAGAGGGACCTCCTACGAGCAGTACTTC. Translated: CASSSPKELGRGTSYEQYF.

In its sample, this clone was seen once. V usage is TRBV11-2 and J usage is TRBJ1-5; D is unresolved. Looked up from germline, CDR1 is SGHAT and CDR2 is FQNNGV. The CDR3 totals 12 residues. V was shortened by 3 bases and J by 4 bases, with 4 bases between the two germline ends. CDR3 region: CASSFNNQPQHF. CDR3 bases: TGTGCCAGCAGCTTTAATAATCAGCCCCAGCATTTT.

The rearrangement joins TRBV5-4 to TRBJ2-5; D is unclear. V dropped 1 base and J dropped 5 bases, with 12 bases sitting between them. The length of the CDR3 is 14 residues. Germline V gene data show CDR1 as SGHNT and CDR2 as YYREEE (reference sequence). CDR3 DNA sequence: TGTGCCAGCAGCTTGAGGAGTGCTTTTGAGACCCAGTACTTC. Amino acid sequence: CASSLRSAFETQYF.

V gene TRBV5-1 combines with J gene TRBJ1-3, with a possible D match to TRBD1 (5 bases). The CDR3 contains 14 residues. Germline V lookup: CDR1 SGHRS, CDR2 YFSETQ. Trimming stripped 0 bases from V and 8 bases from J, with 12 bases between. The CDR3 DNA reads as TGCGCCAGCAGCTTGGTAGGGGCTTCGGACACCATATATTTT. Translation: CASSLVGASDTIYF.

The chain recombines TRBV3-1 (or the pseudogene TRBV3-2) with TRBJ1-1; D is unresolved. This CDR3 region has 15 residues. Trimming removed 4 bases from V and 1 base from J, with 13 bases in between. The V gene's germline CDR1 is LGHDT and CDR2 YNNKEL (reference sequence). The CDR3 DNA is TGTGCCAGCAGCCCCCGCGCGGGCCAGAACACTGAAGCTTTCTTT. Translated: CASSPRAGQNTEAFF.

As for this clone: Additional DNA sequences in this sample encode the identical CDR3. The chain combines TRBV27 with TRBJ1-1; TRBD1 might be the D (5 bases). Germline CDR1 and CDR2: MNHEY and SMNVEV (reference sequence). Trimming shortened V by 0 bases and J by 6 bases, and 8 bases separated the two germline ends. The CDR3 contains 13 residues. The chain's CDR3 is CASSLSTVAEAFF. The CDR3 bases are TGTGCCAGCAGTTTATCGACAGTCGCTGAAGCTTTCTTT.

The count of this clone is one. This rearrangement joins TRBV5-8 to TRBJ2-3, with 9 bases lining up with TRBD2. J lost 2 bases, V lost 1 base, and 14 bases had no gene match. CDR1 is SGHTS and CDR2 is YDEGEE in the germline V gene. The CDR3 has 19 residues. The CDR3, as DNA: TGTGCCAGCAGCTTGTCCGTAGCGGGAGCCTTTTCTATCACAGATACGCAGTATTTT. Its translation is CASSLSVAGAFSITDTQYF.

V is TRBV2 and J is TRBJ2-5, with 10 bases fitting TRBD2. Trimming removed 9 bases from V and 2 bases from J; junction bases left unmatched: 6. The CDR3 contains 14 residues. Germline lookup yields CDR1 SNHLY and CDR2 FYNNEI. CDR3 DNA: TGTGCCAGAGGAAGCGGGAGGGCTCAAGAGACCCAGTACTTC. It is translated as CARGSGRAQETQYF.

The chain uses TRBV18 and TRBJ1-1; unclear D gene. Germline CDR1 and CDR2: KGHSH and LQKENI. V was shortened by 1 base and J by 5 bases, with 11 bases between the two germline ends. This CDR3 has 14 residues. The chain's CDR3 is CASSPRRAGTEAFF. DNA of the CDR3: TGTGCCAGCTCACCACGACGGGCTGGGACTGAAGCTTTCTTT.